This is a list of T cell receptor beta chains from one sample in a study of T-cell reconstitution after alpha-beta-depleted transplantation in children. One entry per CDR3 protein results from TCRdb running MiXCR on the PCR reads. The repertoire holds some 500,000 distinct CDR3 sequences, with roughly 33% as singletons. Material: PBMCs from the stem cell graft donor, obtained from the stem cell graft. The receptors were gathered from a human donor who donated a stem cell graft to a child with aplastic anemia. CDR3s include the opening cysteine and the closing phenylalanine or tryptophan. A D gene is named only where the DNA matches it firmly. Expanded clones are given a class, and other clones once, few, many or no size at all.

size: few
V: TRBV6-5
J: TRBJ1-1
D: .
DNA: TGTGCCAGCAGTTACTCGGAGGACACTGAAGCTTTCTTT
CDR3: CASSYSEDTEAFF

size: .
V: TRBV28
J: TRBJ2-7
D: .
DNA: TGTGCCAGCAATCGTGAAGGCCGGGCCTACGAGCAGTACTTC
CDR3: CASNREGRAYEQYF

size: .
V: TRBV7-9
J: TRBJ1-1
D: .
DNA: TGTGCCAGCAGCCTCACGGCCGGAGCTGGGGCTGAAGCTTTCTTT
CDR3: CASSLTAGAGAEAFF

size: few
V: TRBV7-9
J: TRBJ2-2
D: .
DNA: TGTGCCAGCAGCCCCGGCACAGTGAGCGGGGAGCTGTTTTTT
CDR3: CASSPGTVSGELFF

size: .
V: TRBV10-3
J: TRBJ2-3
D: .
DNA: TGTGCCATCAGCGGGACGCCGGCACAGCAAGATACGCAGTATTTT
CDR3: CAISGTPAQQDTQYF

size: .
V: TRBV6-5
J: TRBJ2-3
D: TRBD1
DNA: TGTGCCAGCAGTTACTCGCAGGGGGCAGATACGCAGTATTTT
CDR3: CASSYSQGADTQYF

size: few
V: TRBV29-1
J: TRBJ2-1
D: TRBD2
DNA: TGCAGCGACCGGACTAGCGGGAGTCCTTACAATGAGCAGTTCTTC
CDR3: CSDRTSGSPYNEQFF

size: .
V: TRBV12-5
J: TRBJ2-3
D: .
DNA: TGTGCTAGTGCGAACTCGGCGGGGCGCACAGATACGCAGTATTTT
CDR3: CASANSAGRTDTQYF

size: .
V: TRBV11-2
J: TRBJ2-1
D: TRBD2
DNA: TGTGCCAGCAGTTGGACTAGCGGGTTATCCTACAATGAGCAGTTCTTC
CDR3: CASSWTSGLSYNEQFF

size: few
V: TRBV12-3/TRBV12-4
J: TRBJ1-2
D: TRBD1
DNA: TGTGCCAGCAGTTTCTCAGGGGGGGGAAGGGGCTATGGCTACACCTTC
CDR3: CASSFSGGGRGYGYTF

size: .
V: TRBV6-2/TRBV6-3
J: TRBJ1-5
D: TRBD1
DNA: TGTGCCAGCAGTTACTCGAAGGACAGGGGACTCTGGCGTGGCAATCAGCCCCAGCATTTT
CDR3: CASSYSKDRGLWRGNQPQHF

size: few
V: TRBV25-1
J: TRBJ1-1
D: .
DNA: TGTGCCAGCAGTGAATCCGGCAAAGGGGGGCCGAACACTGAAGCTTTCTTT
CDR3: CASSESGKGGPNTEAFF

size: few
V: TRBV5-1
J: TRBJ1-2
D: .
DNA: TGCGCCAGCAGCCCGGATGGAACTCATGGCTACACCTTC
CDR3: CASSPDGTHGYTF

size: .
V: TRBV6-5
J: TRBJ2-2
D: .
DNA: TGTGCCAGTAAGAACACCGGGGAGCTGTTTTTT
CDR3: CASKNTGELFF

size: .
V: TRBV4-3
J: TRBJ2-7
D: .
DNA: TGCGCCAGCAGCCAAGTTCCCGGGAACGCCAACAGGCAGTACTTC
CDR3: CASSQVPGNANRQYF

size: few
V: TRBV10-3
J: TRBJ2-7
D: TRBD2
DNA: TGTGCCATCAGTGAAAGGACTAGCGGGCACTCCTACGAGCAGTACTTC
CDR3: CAISERTSGHSYEQYF

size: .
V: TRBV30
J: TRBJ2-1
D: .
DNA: TGTGCCTGGAGGCTTACCGGGACAAAGCAGTTCTTC
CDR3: CAWRLTGTKQFF

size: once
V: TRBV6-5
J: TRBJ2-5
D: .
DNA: TGTGCCAGCACTTACCTGCTGGGAGAGACCCAGTACTTC
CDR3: CASTYLLGETQYF

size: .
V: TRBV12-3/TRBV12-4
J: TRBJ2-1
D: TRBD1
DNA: TGTGCCAGCAGGATGGGACAGGGCTATATCGATGAGCAGTTCTTC
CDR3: CASRMGQGYIDEQFF

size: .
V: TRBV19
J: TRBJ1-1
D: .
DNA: TGTGCCAGTAGTATCCGAGTCAGCCTGAACACTGAAGCTTTCTTT
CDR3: CASSIRVSLNTEAFF

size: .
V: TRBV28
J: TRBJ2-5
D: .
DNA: TGTGCCAGCAGTTTACTTTGGCGGAAACAAGAGACCCAGTACTTC
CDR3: CASSLLWRKQETQYF

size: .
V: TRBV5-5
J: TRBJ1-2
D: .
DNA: TGTGCCAGCATACCTACAGGCCCGACTAACTATGGCTACACCTTC
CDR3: CASIPTGPTNYGYTF

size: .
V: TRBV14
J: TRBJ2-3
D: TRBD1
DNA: TGTGCCAGCAGCCCGGGACAGCCGGATTGGTTAAATACGCAGTATTTT
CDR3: CASSPGQPDWLNTQYF

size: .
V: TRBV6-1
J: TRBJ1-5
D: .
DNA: TGTGCCAGCACTCAAGGGTTGGGGTTCAGGCCCCAGCATTTT
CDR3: CASTQGLGFRPQHF

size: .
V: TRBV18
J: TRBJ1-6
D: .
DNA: TGTGCCAGCTCAACTAAACTCGGCACCGATAATTCACCCCTCCACTTT
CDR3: CASSTKLGTDNSPLHF